This T cell receptor (beta chain) was recovered during a study of blood T cell repertoires in COVID-19. Study as a whole: The United States, Italy and Spain provided the acute and convalescent COVID-19 samples.

Method: immunoSEQ multiplex PCR; TCRdb's copy keeps in-frame clones and lacks some. The table has over 150,000 clones, approximately 81% seen once. The CDR3 extends over 10 amino acids. Germline V CDR1 and CDR2: ENHRY, SYGVKD. The V gene lost 10 bases and the J gene lost 10 bases, with 11 bases spanning the gap. The origin of this receptor is a man in his forties with acute or convalescent COVID-19. The chain is built from TRBV10-3 and TRBJ2-1; D may be TRBD2 (5 bases). Sequenced sample: peripheral blood. In DNA form, the CDR3 reads TGTGCCACCGCCCGGGAAGAGCAGTTCTTC. It translates to CATAREEQFF.